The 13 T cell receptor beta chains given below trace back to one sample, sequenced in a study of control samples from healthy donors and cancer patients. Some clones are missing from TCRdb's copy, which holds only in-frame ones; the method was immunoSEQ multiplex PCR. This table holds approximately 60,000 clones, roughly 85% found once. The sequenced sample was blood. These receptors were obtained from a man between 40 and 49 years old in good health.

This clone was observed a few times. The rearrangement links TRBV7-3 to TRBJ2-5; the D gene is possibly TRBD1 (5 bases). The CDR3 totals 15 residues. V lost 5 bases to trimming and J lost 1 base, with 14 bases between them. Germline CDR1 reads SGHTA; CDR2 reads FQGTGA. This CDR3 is CASSQLGHSQETQYF. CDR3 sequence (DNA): TGTGCCAGCAGCCAATTAGGACACTCCCAAGAGACCCAGTACTTC. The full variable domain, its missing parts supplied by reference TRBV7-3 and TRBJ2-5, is GAGVSQTPSNKVTEKGKYVELRCDPISGHTALYWYRQSLGQGPEFLIYFQGTGAADDSGLPNDRFFAVRPEGSVSTLKIQRTERGDSAVYLCASSQLGHSQETQYFGPGTRLLVL.

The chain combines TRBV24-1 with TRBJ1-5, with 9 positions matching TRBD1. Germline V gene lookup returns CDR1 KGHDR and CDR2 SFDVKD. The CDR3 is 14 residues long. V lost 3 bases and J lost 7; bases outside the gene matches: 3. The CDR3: CATSDTGGRQPQHF. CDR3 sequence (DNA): TGTGCCACCAGTGATACAGGGGGCAGGCAGCCCCAGCATTTT.

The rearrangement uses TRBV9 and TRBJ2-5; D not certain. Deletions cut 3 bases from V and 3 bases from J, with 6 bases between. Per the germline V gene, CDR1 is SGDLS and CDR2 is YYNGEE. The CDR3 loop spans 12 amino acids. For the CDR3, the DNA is TGTGCCAGCAGCGGGACCGAAGAGACCCAGTACTTC. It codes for CASSGTEETQYF.

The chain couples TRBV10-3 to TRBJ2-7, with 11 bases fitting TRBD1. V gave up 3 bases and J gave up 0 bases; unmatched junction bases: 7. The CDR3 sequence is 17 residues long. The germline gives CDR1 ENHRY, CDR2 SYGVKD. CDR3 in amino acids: CAISDGTGGASSYEQYF. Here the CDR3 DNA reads TGTGCCATCAGTGATGGGACAGGGGGAGCGAGCTCCTACGAGCAGTACTTC.

CDR3 residues: CASSPLMGTGGTETQYF. The CDR3 DNA reads TGCGCCAGCAGCCCCCTAATGGGGACAGGGGGTACGGAGACCCAGTACTTC. This rearrangement joins TRBV4-1 to TRBJ2-5; 11 bases agree with TRBD1. Germline trimming cut 4 bases from V and 5 bases from J; bases unmatched to any gene: 12. Germline lookup yields CDR1 MGHRA and CDR2 YSYEKL. The CDR3 contains 17 residues.

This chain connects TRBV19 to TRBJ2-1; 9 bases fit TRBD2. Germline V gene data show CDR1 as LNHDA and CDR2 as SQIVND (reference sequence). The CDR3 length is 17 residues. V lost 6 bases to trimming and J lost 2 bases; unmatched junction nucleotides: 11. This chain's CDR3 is CASSQTLLAGTYNEQFF. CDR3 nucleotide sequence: TGTGCCAGTAGCCAAACCCTTCTAGCGGGAACCTACAATGAGCAGTTCTTC.

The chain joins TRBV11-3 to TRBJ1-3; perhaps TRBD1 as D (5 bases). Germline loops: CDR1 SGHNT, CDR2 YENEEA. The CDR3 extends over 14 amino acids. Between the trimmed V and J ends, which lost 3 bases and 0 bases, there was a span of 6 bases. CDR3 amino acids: CASSFTGSGNTIYF. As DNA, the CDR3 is TGTGCCAGCAGCTTCACAGGCTCTGGAAACACCATATATTTT.

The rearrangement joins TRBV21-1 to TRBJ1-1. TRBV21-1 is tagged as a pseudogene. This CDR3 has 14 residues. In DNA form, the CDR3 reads TGTGCCAGCACCAAAAATGACGGACTGATTGAAGCTTTCTTT. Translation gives CASTKNDGLIEAFF.

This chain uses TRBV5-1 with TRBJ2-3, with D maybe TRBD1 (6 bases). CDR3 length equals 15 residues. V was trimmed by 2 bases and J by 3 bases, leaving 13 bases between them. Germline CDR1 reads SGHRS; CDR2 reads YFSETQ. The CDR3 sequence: CASSLQGRPTDTQYF. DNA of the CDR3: TGCGCCAGCAGCTTACAGGGTAGGCCTACAGATACGCAGTATTTT. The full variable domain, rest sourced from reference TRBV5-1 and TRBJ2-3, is KAGVTQTPRYLIKTRGQQVTLSCSPISGHRSVSWYQQTPGQGLQFLFEYFSETQRNKGNFPGRFSGRQFSNSRSEMNVSTLELGDSALYLCASSLQGRPTDTQYFGPGTRLTVL.

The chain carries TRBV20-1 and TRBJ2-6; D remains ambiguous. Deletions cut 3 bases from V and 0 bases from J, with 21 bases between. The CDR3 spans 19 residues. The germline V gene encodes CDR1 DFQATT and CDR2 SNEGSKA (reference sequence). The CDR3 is CSASRNLGTGVSGANVLTF. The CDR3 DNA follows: TGCAGTGCTAGTAGGAACTTGGGAACCGGCGTCTCTGGGGCCAACGTCCTGACTTTC.

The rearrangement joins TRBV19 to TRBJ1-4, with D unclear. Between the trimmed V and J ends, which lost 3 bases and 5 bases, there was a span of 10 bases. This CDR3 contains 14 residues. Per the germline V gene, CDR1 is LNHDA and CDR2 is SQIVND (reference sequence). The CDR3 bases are TGTGCCAGTAGTATGGGTTGGTTGAATGAAAAACTGTTTTTT. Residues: CASSMGWLNEKLFF.

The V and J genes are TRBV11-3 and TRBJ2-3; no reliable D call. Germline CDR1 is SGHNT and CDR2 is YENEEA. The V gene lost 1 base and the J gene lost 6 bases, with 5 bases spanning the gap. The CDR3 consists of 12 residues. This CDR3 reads CASSLGSDTQYF. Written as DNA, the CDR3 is TGTGCCAGCAGCTTAGGGTCTGATACGCAGTATTTT.

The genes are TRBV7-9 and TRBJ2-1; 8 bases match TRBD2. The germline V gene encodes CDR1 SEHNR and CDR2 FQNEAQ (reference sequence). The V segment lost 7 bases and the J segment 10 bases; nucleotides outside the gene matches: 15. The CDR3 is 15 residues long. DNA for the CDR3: TGTGCCAGCATGCCATATAGCGGGAAAGCGGGGGAGCAGTTCTTC. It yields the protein CASMPYSGKAGEQFF.